This TCR beta chain was found in a study of T cells in Graves' hyperthyroidism and ophthalmopathy. Duration under 3 months, a NOSPECS grade of at least 4, and a Clinical Activity Score of at least 3 characterized the ophthalmopathy patients. TCR beta CDR3 sequences were amplified from RNA transcripts. TCR CDR3 underwent first-round RT-PCR with the HTBI primer set. Each CDR3 protein gets one entry after TCRdb re-called the multiplex PCR reads with MiXCR. The data show about 640,000 distinct CDR3 sequences, under 25% seen once. Points on this clonotype: The antigen is undetermined.

Study-wide results and limits: Separation of ophthalmopathy from stable hyperthyroidism was achieved by a 13 V-J model. Most thyroid clonotypes with frequency above 0.001 were detected in blood.

V lost 0 bases, J lost 1 base, and 13 bases lay in between. Germline loops: CDR1 SGDLS, CDR2 YYNGEE. The CDR3 has 16 amino acids. The chain combines TRBV9 with TRBJ1-1, with TRBD1 as a possible D gene (5 bases). What was sequenced was blood. The sequence came from a man aged 25 to 40 with Graves' ophthalmopathy. CDR3 in DNA: TGTGCCAGCAGCGTAGATGGGGACGGTTCGAACACTGAAGCTTTCTTT. Encoded protein: CASSVDGDGSNTEAFF.